These 22 T cell receptor beta chains came from one sample sequenced in a study of cytomegalovirus exposure and HLA in healthy donors. The PCR made use of 60 Vbeta and 13 Jbeta primers. Repertoires were generated with immunoSEQ multiplex PCR, while TCRdb's copy carries only in-frame clones and drops some. The sample includes about 200,000 clones, approximately 88% of them seen just once. Sequencing used PBMCs. Receptors were obtained from a boy between 2 and 10 years old in good health and CMV-seronegative.

V gene TRBV7-3 combines with J gene TRBJ1-3; D uncertain. CDR1 and CDR2 from the germline V gene are SGHTA and FQGTGA. The V end lost 2 bases, the J end lost 0 bases, and 5 bases lay between the germline ends. The CDR3 is made up of 14 amino acids. CDR3 sequence: CASSLGGSGNTIYF. As DNA, the CDR3 is TGTGCCAGCAGCTTAGGAGGCTCTGGAAACACCATATATTTT.

V and J are TRBV14 and TRBJ1-2; 7 nucleotides match TRBD1. Looked up from germline, CDR1 is SGHDN and CDR2 is FVKESK. V lost 0 bases and J lost 5; bases outside the gene matches: 6. There are 15 residues in the CDR3. For the CDR3, the DNA is TGTGCCAGCAGCCAAGATTTGGCGGGACAGTATGGCTACACCTTC. Translated: CASSQDLAGQYGYTF. The full variable domain, completed using reference TRBV14 and TRBJ1-2, is EAGVTQFPSHSVIEKGQTVTLRCDPISGHDNLYWYRRVMGKEIKFLLHFVKESKQDESGMPNNRFLAERTGGTYSTLKVQPAELEDSGVYFCASSQDLAGQYGYTFGSGTRLTVV.

The chain carries TRBV18 and TRBJ2-7; D perhaps matches TRBD2 (5 bases). The germline CDR1 and CDR2 sequences are KGHSH and LQKENI. CDR3 size: 16 residues. V gave up 6 bases and J gave up 9 bases, with 27 bases separating them. CDR3 DNA: TGTGCCAGCTCCCCCCTCTCTTGGGATAGCGCCTCGGGGCAGTACTTC. This translates into CASSPLSWDSASGQYF.

This CDR3 is CASSSTGYSTDTQYF. The CDR3 nucleotides are TGTGCCAGCTCCTCGACAGGGTATAGCACAGATACGCAGTATTTT. The chain carries TRBV18 and TRBJ2-3; 7 bases are a match to TRBD1. V shed 6 bases, J shed 0 bases, and the junction held 6 bases outside the gene matches. This CDR3 contains 15 residues. Germline CDR1 is KGHSH and CDR2 is LQKENI.

This clone came up once. CDR3 nucleotide sequence: TGTGCCAGCAGCTCCGCCGGGCTAGCGGGGGGACAAGAGACCCAGTACTTC. Translation gives CASSSAGLAGGQETQYF. This chain connects TRBV7-6 to TRBJ2-5, with 11 bases that match TRBD2. Germline values: CDR1 SGHVS, CDR2 FNYEAQ. This CDR3 has 17 residues. Trimming cost V 4 bases and J 2 bases; bases outside gene matches: 9.

The chain links TRBV9 to TRBJ2-2, with D maybe TRBD2 (6 bases). The CDR3 is 16 residues long. The germline V and J ends were trimmed by 4 bases and 2 bases, with 15 bases remaining between them. CDR1 is SGDLS, CDR2 YYNGEE, per germline. CDR3 sequence reads: CASSPPPAGNTGELFF. The CDR3, as DNA: TGTGCCAGCAGCCCCCCTCCGGCGGGAAACACCGGGGAGCTGTTTTTT.

The J gene is TRBJ1-5, the V gene TRBV4-1; 7 bases match TRBD1. The CDR3 runs to 16 residues. The ends lost 3 bases at V and 2 bases at J; junction bases unmatched: 7. The germline V gene has CDR1 MGHRA and CDR2 YSYEKL. The CDR3 is CASSHRQGFGNQPQHF. The CDR3, as DNA: TGCGCCAGCAGCCATAGACAGGGATTCGGCAATCAGCCCCAGCATTTT.

The J gene is TRBJ2-7, the V gene TRBV5-5; 8 bases fit TRBD1. Losses at the gene ends were 4 bases for V and 9 bases for J; bases not matched to a gene: 6. Per the germline V gene, CDR1 is SGHKS and CDR2 is YYEKEE (reference sequence). This CDR3 has 12 amino acids. CDR3 sequence reads: CASSKDREGQYF. In nucleotides, the CDR3 is TGTGCCAGCAGCAAGGACAGGGAAGGGCAGTACTTC.

The chain joins TRBV9 to TRBJ2-1, with 7 bases that match TRBD1. CDR1 is SGDLS and CDR2 is YYNGEE in the germline V gene. The CDR3 loop spans 14 amino acids. The V segment lost 6 bases and the J segment 8 bases; nucleotides outside the gene matches: 11. This CDR3 reads CASTRSRGPDEQFF. CDR3 in DNA: TGTGCCAGCACCCGTAGTAGGGGGCCGGATGAGCAGTTCTTC.

The V and J genes are TRBV19 and TRBJ1-1, with TRBD1 matching over 9 bases. Germline loops: CDR1 LNHDA, CDR2 SQIVND (reference sequence). V dropped 4 bases and J dropped 4; count of bases not matched to a gene: 7. The length of the CDR3 is 15 residues. The CDR3 reads CASSREQGAGTEAFF. In nucleotides, the CDR3 is TGTGCCAGTAGTAGGGAACAGGGGGCTGGCACTGAAGCTTTCTTT.

J is TRBJ2-7 and V is TRBV9; 7 bases fit TRBD1. The germline V gene has CDR1 SGDLS and CDR2 YYNGEE. This CDR3 contains 14 residues. Losses at the gene ends were 4 bases for V and 5 bases for J; bases not matched to a gene: 9. This chain's CDR3 is CASSLDRVFDEQYF. The CDR3 DNA follows: TGTGCCAGCAGCCTCGACAGGGTTTTCGACGAGCAGTACTTC.

The chain is built from TRBV6-1 and TRBJ2-1, with TRBD2 matching over 11 bases. V gave up 2 bases and J gave up 7 bases; unmatched junction bases: 13. CDR1 MNHNS and CDR2 SASEGT come from the germline V gene. The CDR3 sequence is 18 residues long. In nucleotides, the CDR3 is TGTGCCAGCAGTGAAACTAGCGGGGGTACCTTCCCTTGGAATGAGCAGTTCTTC. It encodes CASSETSGGTFPWNEQFF.

The rearrangement joins TRBV29-1 to TRBJ2-1, with 14 bases identical to TRBD2. Germline CDR1 reads SQVTM; CDR2 reads ANQGSEA. V was clipped by 3 bases and J by 8 bases; unmatched bases: 6. This CDR3 is 15 amino acids long. The CDR3 region has the DNA TGCAGCGTTGAGCCGGGACTAGCGGGAGTAGATGAGCAGTTCTTC. Protein product: CSVEPGLAGVDEQFF.

The V gene is TRBV29-1, the J gene TRBJ2-7, with TRBD1 identical over 9 bases. The germline V gene has CDR1 SQVTM and CDR2 ANQGSEA. V trimming: 4 bases; J trimming: 4 bases; junction bases outside the gene matches: 17. The CDR3 sequence is 17 residues long. The DNA for the CDR3 is TGCAGCGTTGCAGAACCCGGACAGGGGAGGTCTTGGTACGAGCAGTACTTC. Translating gives CSVAEPGQGRSWYEQYF.

This chain connects TRBV7-8 to TRBJ2-3; the D gene is possibly TRBD2 (7 bases). The CDR3 covers 16 residues. The germline gives CDR1 SGHVS, CDR2 FQNEAQ. V lost 2 bases, J lost 6 bases, and 18 bases lay in between. DNA of the CDR3: TGTGCCAGCAGCTTAACACGATTACAGGGAGGGGATACGCAGTATTTT. Protein product: CASSLTRLQGGDTQYF.

The chain employs TRBV6-5 and TRBJ2-2; 9 bases match TRBD1. Trimming took 6 bases from V and 5 from J; bases not matched to a gene: 7. CDR3 length: 15 amino acids. Germline CDR1 and CDR2: MNHEY and SVGAGI. CDR3 amino acids: CASSAPTGGTGELFF. CDR3 DNA: TGTGCCAGCAGCGCCCCGACAGGGGGTACCGGGGAGCTGTTTTTT.

V gene TRBV27 combines with J gene TRBJ1-1; D might be TRBD1 (6 bases). Germline CDR1 reads MNHEY; CDR2 reads SMNVEV (reference sequence). Trimming took off 3 bases at V and 7 bases at J, with 21 bases between the two ends. The CDR3 contains 16 residues. This CDR3 is CASSFRQTVRGFEAFF. CDR3 bases: TGTGCCAGCAGTTTCCGCCAAACGGTCAGGGGCTTTGAAGCTTTCTTT.

V usage is TRBV11-2 and J usage is TRBJ2-2; D not certain. This CDR3 comprises 14 residues. With 0 bases removed from V and 2 bases from J, the gap between germline ends came to 4 bases. Germline assignment: CDR1 SGHAT and CDR2 FQNNGV. In DNA form, the CDR3 reads TGTGCCAGCAGCTTAGACTTTAACACCGGGGAGCTGTTTTTT. Protein: CASSLDFNTGELFF.

V is TRBV2 and J is TRBJ2-1; 10 bases line up with TRBD2. Germline trimming cut 6 bases from V and 2 bases from J; bases unmatched to any gene: 10. The CDR3 is 17 residues long. CDR1 and CDR2 (germline): SNHLY, FYNNEI. DNA of the CDR3: TGTGCCAGCAGACCGGGACACAGCGGGGGGGCCTACAATGAGCAGTTCTTC. This translates into CASRPGHSGGAYNEQFF.

The chain is built from TRBV18 and TRBJ1-1, with 7 bases that match TRBD1. This CDR3 is built from 15 residues. The germline gives CDR1 KGHSH, CDR2 LQKENI. Trimming took 6 bases from V and 1 from J; bases not matched to a gene: 8. The CDR3 sequence: CASSLSGQRNTEAFF. CDR3 nucleotide sequence: TGTGCCAGCTCTCTGTCGGGACAGAGGAACACTGAAGCTTTCTTT.

This clone showed up just a few times. Written as DNA, the CDR3 is TGTGCCAGCAGTCCGGGACAGGGGAGGACTGAAGCTTTCTTT. Translated, it gives CASSPGQGRTEAFF. The J gene is TRBJ1-1, the V gene TRBV6-6; 10 bases fit TRBD1. This CDR3 is built from 14 residues. V shed 5 bases and J 5 bases; nucleotides not matched to a gene: 5. CDR1 is MNHNY and CDR2 is SVGAGI in the germline V gene (reference sequence).

This clone was picked up one time. The chain uses TRBV19 and TRBJ1-1; D remains ambiguous. CDR1 is LNHDA, CDR2 SQIVND, per germline (reference sequence). V was trimmed by 5 bases and J by 8 bases, leaving 15 bases between them. This CDR3 comprises 13 residues. In DNA form, the CDR3 reads TGTGCCAGTAGTCAGAGACAATTGACAGAAGCTTTCTTT. Its protein product is CASSQRQLTEAFF.